This T cell receptor beta chain was captured by sequencing in a study of blood T cell repertoires in COVID-19. Study at large: The samples span acute and convalescent COVID-19 from the United States, Italy and Spain. PBMCs, B-cell-depleted T cells, or T cells provided the cDNA or gDNA that made up the material.

In the original processing: Amplification with reference gene primers provided the estimates of nucleated cell counts. Sequencing used immunoSEQ multiplex PCR; TCRdb keeps in-frame clones, though not all of them. D and trimming come from the DNA, and the V and J calls and clone size come from that table. The sample holds around 190,000 clones, 70% to 90% seen once. This clone was detected only a few times. From germline, CDR1 is MNHEY and CDR2 SMNVEV (reference sequence). V lost 5 bases to trimming and J lost 2 bases, with 13 bases between them. This CDR3 spans 15 amino acids. Sample: peripheral blood. This rearrangement joins TRBV27 to TRBJ1-5, with a weak D call TRBD1 (6 bases). The TCR was taken from an elderly woman with acute or convalescent COVID-19. The CDR3 spells CASSPSGGGNQPQHF. For the CDR3, the DNA is TGTGCCAGCAGTCCCTCGGGGGGCGGCAATCAGCCCCAGCATTTT.